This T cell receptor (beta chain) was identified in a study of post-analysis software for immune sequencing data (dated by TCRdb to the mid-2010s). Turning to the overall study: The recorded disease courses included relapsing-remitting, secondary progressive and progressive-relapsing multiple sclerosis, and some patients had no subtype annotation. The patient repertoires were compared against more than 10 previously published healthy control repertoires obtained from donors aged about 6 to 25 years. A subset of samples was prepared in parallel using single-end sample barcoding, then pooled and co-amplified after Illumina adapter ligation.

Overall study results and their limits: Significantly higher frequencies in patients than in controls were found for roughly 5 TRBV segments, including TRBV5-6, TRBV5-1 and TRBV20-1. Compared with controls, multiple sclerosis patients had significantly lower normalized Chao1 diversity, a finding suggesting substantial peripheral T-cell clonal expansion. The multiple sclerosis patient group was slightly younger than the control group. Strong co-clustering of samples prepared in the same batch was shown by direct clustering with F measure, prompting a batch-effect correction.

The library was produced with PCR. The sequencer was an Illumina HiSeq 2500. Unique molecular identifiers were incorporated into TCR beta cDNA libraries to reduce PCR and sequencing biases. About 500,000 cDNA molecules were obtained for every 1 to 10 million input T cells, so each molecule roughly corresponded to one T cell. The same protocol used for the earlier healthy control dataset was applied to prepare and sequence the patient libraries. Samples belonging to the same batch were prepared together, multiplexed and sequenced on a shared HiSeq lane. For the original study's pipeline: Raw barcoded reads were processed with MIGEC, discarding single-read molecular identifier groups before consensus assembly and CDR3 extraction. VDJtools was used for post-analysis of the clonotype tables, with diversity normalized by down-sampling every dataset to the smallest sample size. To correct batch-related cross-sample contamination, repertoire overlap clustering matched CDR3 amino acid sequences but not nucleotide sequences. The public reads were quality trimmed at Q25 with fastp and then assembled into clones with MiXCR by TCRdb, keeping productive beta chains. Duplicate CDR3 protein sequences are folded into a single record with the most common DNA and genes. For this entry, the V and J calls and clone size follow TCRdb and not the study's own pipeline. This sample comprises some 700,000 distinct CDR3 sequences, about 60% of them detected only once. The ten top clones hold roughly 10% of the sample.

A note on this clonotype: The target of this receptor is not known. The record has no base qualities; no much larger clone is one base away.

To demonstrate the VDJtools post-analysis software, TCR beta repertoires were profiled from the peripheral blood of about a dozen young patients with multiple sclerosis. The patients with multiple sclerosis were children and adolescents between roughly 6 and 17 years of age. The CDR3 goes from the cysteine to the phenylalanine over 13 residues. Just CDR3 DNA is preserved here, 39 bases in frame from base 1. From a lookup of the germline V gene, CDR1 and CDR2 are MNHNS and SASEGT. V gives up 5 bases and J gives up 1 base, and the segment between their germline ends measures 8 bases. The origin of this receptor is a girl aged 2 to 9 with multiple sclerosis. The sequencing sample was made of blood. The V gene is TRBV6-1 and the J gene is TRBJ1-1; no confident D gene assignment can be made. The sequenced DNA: TGTGCCAGCAGTCTCTGGTGGAACACTGAAGCTTTCTTT. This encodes CASSLWWNTEAFF.